This T cell receptor beta chain was found in a study of T cell responses to AZD1222 COVID-19 vaccine. Study in general: Both about-4-week and about-12-week second-dose recipients were combined.

V gave up 7 bases and J gave up 7 bases, with 20 bases separating them. From germline, CDR1 is MNHEY and CDR2 SVGAGI. The CDR3 loop spans 15 amino acids. The table came from immunoSEQ multiplex PCR; TCRdb's copy has only in-frame clones and leaves some out. Among fewer than 200,000 clones listed, 70% to 90% were seen once. Study-level findings and limits: A mostly white British donor set with more females was recruited, and clonal diversity was possibly underestimated. The study found vaccine-associated CD4 TCRs spanning spike, dominant at 160-218 and 743-854. Targets within unmutated variant regions were reportedly found for nearly half of spike-specific TCRs.

Details on this clone: The antigen is undetermined.

This receptor was obtained from an adult in good health. The chain uses TRBV6-5 and TRBJ1-3, with D uncertain. Sequences were derived from peripheral blood, sampled on day 0 of AZD1222 vaccination. CDR3 in amino acids: CASTKDIRVENTIYF. For the CDR3, the DNA is TGTGCCAGCACTAAAGACATCCGCGTTGAGAACACCATATATTTT.